This TCR beta chain was documented in a study of OX40 agonist ivuxolimab in advanced cancers. Study context: Patients were dosed intravenously with ivuxolimab at 0.01 to 10 mg/kg every 2 weeks.

The table came from immunoSEQ multiplex PCR; TCRdb's copy has only in-frame clones and leaves some out. The repertoire consists of about 52,000 clones, with just under 95% occurring once and the leading ten covering roughly a quarter. Trimming removed 0 bases from V and 3 bases from J, with 0 bases in between. Germline loops: CDR1 SEHNR, CDR2 FQNEAQ (reference sequence). CDR3 length equals 12 residues. The chain combines TRBV7-9 with TRBJ2-1; no definite D call. The starting material was CD4+ or CD8+ T cells sorted from blood, obtained in a trial of the OX40 agonist ivuxolimab. The sequence was collected from an adult with an advanced solid tumor such as melanoma, head and neck, liver or kidney cancer. CDR3 loop: CASSLAYNEQFF. The CDR3, as DNA: TGTGCCAGCAGCTTAGCCTACAATGAGCAGTTCTTC.